This is a list of T cell receptor beta chains from one sample in a study of cytomegalovirus exposure and HLA in healthy donors. Clones were read by immunoSEQ multiplex PCR, and TCRdb kept only the in-frame ones, dropping some. This table lists roughly 50,000 clones. The sample taken for sequencing was PBMCs. These receptors were collected from a middle-aged woman in good health and CMV-seronegative. CDR3s include the opening cysteine and the closing phenylalanine or tryptophan. D genes are given only for firm matches.

>TRBJ1-2|.|TRBV4-2
TGTGCCAGCAGCCAAGATCGGTATACCGGGACACCCCTTGAAAACTATGGCTACACCTTC
CASSQDRYTGTPLENYGYTF
>TRBJ2-7|.|TRBV2
TGTGCCAGCAGTCGGGGTAGTGATTTCCCGGGTGAGCAGTACTTC
CASSRGSDFPGEQYF
>TRBJ2-6|TRBD1|TRBV9
TGTGCCAGCAGCAAACAGGGGTCTGGGGCCAACGTCCTGACTTTC
CASSKQGSGANVLTF
>TRBJ1-5|.|TRBV2
TGTGCCAGCAGTGGTCCAGATAGCAATCAGCCCCAGCATTTT
CASSGPDSNQPQHF
>TRBJ2-3|.|TRBV29-1
TGCAGCGTTGTACTGCGGGCCCATAGCACAGATACGCAGTATTTT
CSVVLRAHSTDTQYF
>TRBJ2-5|TRBD2|TRBV2
TGTGCCAGCAGTGGTGGGCGGGAGGGCCCGTACCAAGAGACCCAGTACTTC
CASSGGREGPYQETQYF
>TRBJ1-5|TRBD1|TRBV23-1
TGCGCCAGCAGTCAGCGCCAGGACAGGGGTAATGACAATCAGCCCCAGCATTTT
CASSQRQDRGNDNQPQHF
>TRBJ1-5|TRBD1|TRBV27
TGTGCCAGCAGTTTAGACAGGGTCCAGCCCCAGCATTTT
CASSLDRVQPQHF
>TRBJ1-5|.|TRBV6-1
TGTGCCAGCAGTGAAGCGGGAGAATACGATCAGCCCCAGCATTTT
CASSEAGEYDQPQHF
>TRBJ2-1|.|TRBV7-8
TGTGCCAGCAGCTTAGTGGTTCGGGGGAGCTCCGACAATGAGCAGTTCTTC
CASSLVVRGSSDNEQFF
>TRBJ2-7|TRBD2|TRBV5-6
TGTGCCAGCAGCAAACCGGGACTAGCAGTGCAGTACTTC
CASSKPGLAVQYF
>TRBJ2-3|.|TRBV27
TGTGCCAGCACACAGGCCGGATCAGATACGCAGTATTTT
CASTQAGSDTQYF
>TRBJ2-7|TRBD2|TRBV12-5
TGTGCTAGTGGGATTTTGGATTGGGGACTAGCGGAACACGAGCAGTACTTC
CASGILDWGLAEHEQYF
>TRBJ1-1|.|TRBV9
TGTGCCAGCAGCCCTTACTGGACAGCGAACACTGAAGCTTTCTTT
CASSPYWTANTEAFF
>TRBJ2-7|TRBD2|TRBV4-1
TGCGCCAGCAGCCAAGATCTGGCTCTAGCGGGGGGGACGTCCTACGAGCAGTACTTC
CASSQDLALAGGTSYEQYF
>TRBJ2-3|.|TRBV9
TGTGCCAGCAGCTCAAAAAGCACAGATACGCAGTATTTT
CASSSKSTDTQYF
>TRBJ1-5|TRBD1|TRBV5-1
TGCGCCAGCAGCTTGGGACAGGGAGAACAGCCCCAGCATTTT
CASSLGQGEQPQHF
>TRBJ2-5|TRBD2|TRBV5-1
TGCGCCAGCAGCACCAGGCCAACTAGCGGGGGTGAGGGGACCCAGTACTTC
CASSTRPTSGGEGTQYF
>TRBJ1-1|TRBD1|TRBV29-1
TGCAGCGTAGTACAGGGGGCCCGATTAGACTCTGCAGCTTTCTTT
CSVVQGARLDSAAFF
>TRBJ2-1|TRBD2|TRBV19
TGTGCCAGTAGTTTCGCGGGGGGCGACAATGAGCAGTTCTTC
CASSFAGGDNEQFF
>TRBJ2-7|TRBD1|TRBV6-6
TGTGCCAGCAGTTACCGACAGGGGGGGTCCTACGAGCAGTACTTC
CASSYRQGGSYEQYF
>TRBJ2-7|TRBD2|TRBV9
TGTGCCAGCAGCGTAGGGAGCGGGGTGGTTTACGAGCAGTACTTC
CASSVGSGVVYEQYF
>TRBJ2-7|.|TRBV6-5
TGTGCCAGCAGTTACGTCCCAGGGAAGGTCGACGAGCAGTACTTC
CASSYVPGKVDEQYF
>TRBJ2-7|.|TRBV18
TGTGCCAGCTCACCAGGGGGGACTCCTACCTACGAGCAGTACTTC
CASSPGGTPTYEQYF
>TRBJ2-1|.|TRBV6-5
TGTGCCAGCAACCGGGTTCGCGGCGAGCAGTTCTTC
CASNRVRGEQFF
>TRBJ1-2|.|TRBV5-1
TGCGCCAGCAGCTTGGAAAGGAGAAACTATGGCTACACCTTC
CASSLERRNYGYTF
>TRBJ2-7|.|TRBV28
TGTGCCAGCAGTCACCAGGACAGCGCCTACGAGCAGTACTTC
CASSHQDSAYEQYF
>TRBJ2-1|TRBD1|TRBV9
TGTGCCAGCAGCCCCAGTGCGGGACAGGGGGCCTATGAGCAGTTCTTC
CASSPSAGQGAYEQFF
>TRBJ2-7|.|TRBV19
TGTGCCAGCAGTACATTGGAAAGGGGGTTCCACGAGCAGTACTTC
CASSTLERGFHEQYF
>TRBJ1-4|TRBD1|TRBV7-6
TGTGCCAGCAGCTTTAACCCCCCCCGACAGGGTAATGAAAAACTGTTTTTT
CASSFNPPRQGNEKLFF
>TRBJ2-1|TRBD2|TRBV12-5
TGTGCTAGTGGTAAAAGGACTAGCGGGGTTGAGAATGAGCAGTTCTTC
CASGKRTSGVENEQFF
>TRBJ2-3|TRBD2|TRBV5-1
TGCGCCAGCAGCTTGGCCGCCACTAGCGGGGAGGGAGATACGCAGTATTTT
CASSLAATSGEGDTQYF
>TRBJ2-2|.|TRBV11-1
TGTGCCAGCAGCTTAGGTAGTACCGGGGAGCTGTTTTTT
CASSLGSTGELFF
>TRBJ2-5|.|TRBV6-1
TGTGCCAGCAGTGAAGGTGGGAGTGTAGAGACCCAGTACTTC
CASSEGGSVETQYF
>TRBJ2-7|TRBD1|TRBV7-3
TGTGCCAGCAGCTTGGGACAGGGTGACGAGCAGTACTTC
CASSLGQGDEQYF